This TCR beta chain appears in the sequencing data of a study of TIL therapy for anti-PD-1-resistant metastatic lung cancer. Across the study: Most patients had lung adenocarcinoma; a few tumors were EGFR-mutant, two ALK-rearranged; half smoked currently or formerly.

V lost 4 bases and J lost 8, with 22 bases in between. There are 17 residues in the CDR3. Stated time point: pre-treatment sample, taken before nivolumab and TIL therapy. Most excised metastases sampled were pleural nodules or supraclavicular lymph nodes. Patients were adults with stage 4 NSCLC. Overall study results and limits: This highly selected cohort may not generalize to typical lung cancer patients.

This clone was seen once. Its specificity is unknown. The immunoSEQ assay was v3. Libraries were sequenced to around 2 million read pairs (survey) or roughly 4.5-6.5 million (deep). Generated by immunoSEQ multiplex PCR, the TCRdb table keeps only in-frame clones and is missing some. This sample yields roughly 92,000 clones, of which roughly 65% are seen a single time; over 9.5% belongs to the top ten. The input for sequencing was tumor tissue, taken at baseline. This clonotype originated in a person aged 25 to 85 with non-small cell lung cancer. The chain links TRBV5-7 to TRBJ1-6; D perhaps matches TRBD1 (5 bases). TRBV5-7 belongs to the ORF category, with a function that is uncertain. CDR3 region: CASSVRSRWDGDSPLHF. CDR3 sequence (DNA): TGTGCCAGCAGCGTCAGGTCTAGGTGGGACGGTGATTCACCCCTCCACTTT.